This entry lists 6 T cell receptor beta chains sequenced from one sample in a study of CD8 T cells in Susac syndrome. The RNA, about 0.45 to 1 ug, was put through reverse transcription using random hexamers. TCRdb reprocessed the immunoSEQ multiplex PCR reads with MiXCR, giving one entry per CDR3 protein. The sample consists of about 150,000 distinct CDR3 sequences, about 94% of them appearing once. The specimen was CD8+ T cells from PBMCs. All receptors derive from a human donor with multiple sclerosis.

The rearrangement uses TRBV20-1 and TRBJ2-1; no definite D call. Germline V gene sequence: CDR1 DFQATT, CDR2 SNEGSKA (reference sequence). This CDR3 contains 14 residues. The CDR3 bases are TGCAGCGGAAGCCAATTTCGACAAGACAATGAGCAGTTCTTC. Translating gives CSGSQFRQDNEQFF.

This chain joins TRBV25-1 and TRBJ2-1, with no clear D. V gave up 4 bases and J gave up 7 bases, with 5 bases separating them. This CDR3 contains 11 residues. In germline, CDR1 is MGHDK, CDR2 SYGVNS. Here the CDR3 DNA reads TGTGCCAGCAGTGGTCTAAATGAGCAGTTCTTC. Residues: CASSGLNEQFF.

V and J are TRBV12-3 or TRBV12-4 and TRBJ2-6, with 10 bases lining up with TRBD1. J gave up 4 bases and V 6 bases, and 9 bases lay outside the gene matches. The CDR3 is 17 amino acids. CDR3 sequence: CASRAGTGASGANVLTF. The CDR3 coding sequence is TGTGCCAGCAGGGCCGGGACAGGGGCCTCGGGGGCCAACGTCCTGACTTTC.

In DNA form, the CDR3 reads TGTGCCAGCAGGAGGGGACAGGAGGATAGGAGGGCTTTCTTT. Protein sequence: CASRRGQEDRRAFF. The chain combines TRBV7-9 with TRBJ1-1, with 8 positions matching TRBD1. Germline V gene sequence: CDR1 SEHNR, CDR2 FQNEAQ (reference sequence). The length of the CDR3 is 14 residues. The V gene end was trimmed by 6 bases and the J gene end by 11 bases; junction bases not matched to a gene: 14.

Here the CDR3 DNA reads TGTGCCAGCAGTTACGGACTGGGACAGATCCAAGAGACCCAGTACTTC. The encoded protein is CASSYGLGQIQETQYF. J is TRBJ2-5 and V is TRBV6-2 or TRBV6-3; 7 nucleotides match TRBD1. Germline V CDR1 and CDR2: MNHEY, SVGEGT. This CDR3 contains 16 residues. The trim removed 2 bases at V and 1 base at J, leaving 7 bases unmatched.

The CDR3 loop is CASSMAGIEAFF. CDR3 coding DNA: TGTGCCAGTAGTATGGCAGGGATTGAAGCTTTCTTT. This chain links TRBV19 with TRBJ1-1, with a tentative D call TRBD1 (5 bases). CDR1 LNHDA and CDR2 SQIVND come from the germline V gene (reference sequence). CDR3 length: 12 residues. V was trimmed by 3 bases and J by 7 bases, leaving 9 bases between them.